The 5 T cell receptor beta chains reported below all come from one sample, sequenced in a study of cytomegalovirus exposure and HLA in healthy donors. The study ran its PCR with 60 Vbeta and 13 Jbeta primers. Profiling relied on immunoSEQ multiplex PCR, and the TCRdb table lists in-frame clones only, not all of them. The repertoire holds about 190,000 clones, with 65% to 90% as singletons. Sequencing used PBMCs. The receptor set was obtained from a woman aged 25 to 39 in good health and CMV-seronegative.

The chain combines TRBV29-1 with TRBJ1-4; D is unclear. Germline CDR1 is SQVTM and CDR2 is ANQGSEA. V was trimmed by 6 bases and J by 1 base, leaving 12 bases between them. CDR3 size: 14 residues. The CDR3 here is CSVPDTETNEKLFF. CDR3 nucleotide sequence: TGCAGCGTCCCTGACACCGAAACTAATGAAAAACTGTTTTTT.

The chain couples TRBV28 to TRBJ1-2; TRBD1 is a possible D gene (6 bases). The ends were cut back, 5 bases at V and 8 bases at J, with 18 bases in the middle. The CDR3 runs 14 residues. CDR1 is MDHEN and CDR2 is SYDVKM in the germline V gene. The CDR3 reads CASSLTGYYVGYTF. For the CDR3, the DNA is TGTGCCAGCAGTCTAACAGGGTATTATGTAGGCTACACCTTC.

V is TRBV18 and J is TRBJ2-7, with 9 nucleotides matching TRBD2. CDR1 is KGHSH and CDR2 is LQKENI in the germline V gene. The CDR3 sequence is 15 residues long. After removal of 3 bases from V and 7 bases from J, the junction contained 10 bases not matched to a gene. The CDR3 loop is CASSPTGTSTGEQYF. The CDR3 DNA reads TGTGCCAGCTCACCTACCGGGACTAGCACGGGTGAGCAGTACTTC.

The chain uses TRBV7-2 and TRBJ2-1; D is undetermined. Trimming cost V 3 bases and J 7 bases, with 13 bases left between them. Germline loops: CDR1 SGHTA, CDR2 FQGNSA. CDR3 length: 14 residues. The CDR3, as DNA: TGTGCCAGCAGCTTCTTCTTTAGTAAGAATGAGCAGTTCTTC. This encodes CASSFFFSKNEQFF.

This chain links TRBV2 with TRBJ2-7; 7 nucleotides align to TRBD1. The CDR3 has 12 amino acids. CDR1 SNHLY and CDR2 FYNNEI come from the germline V gene. Unmatched junction bases numbered 5, after V lost 10 bases and J lost 2 bases. In DNA form, the CDR3 reads TGTGCCACCGGGACAGAACCCTACGAGCAGTACTTC. Amino acid sequence: CATGTEPYEQYF.